This TCR beta chain was recorded in a study of T-cell reconstitution after alpha-beta-depleted transplantation in children. Findings of the study overall: T-cell numbers and diversity, one year after transplant, stemmed largely from T cells that were newly produced. Surviving recipient T cells and thymic progenitors produced the high day-60 TCRbeta diversity seen in some patients. Expanded clones from the graft, numbering several hundred, reportedly supplied alpha-beta T cells about two months after transplant.

This clonotype showed up just a few times. Its antigen is as yet unknown. The authors prepared the TCRbeta library with unique molecular identifiers. From the PCR reads, TCRdb called clonotypes with MiXCR, one entry per CDR3 protein. The sample lists approximately 1,000,000 distinct CDR3 sequences, about 26% occurring once. Sequencing used PBMCs, mostly from graft donor cells, obtained 360 days after TCRalphabeta/CD19-depleted stem cell transplant. This TCR came from a boy in the first two years of life who had a stem cell transplant for SCID, so the T cells may come from the graft donor.

The CDR3 sequence is CASSLGGPGINIQYF. In DNA form, the CDR3 reads TGTGCCAGCAGCCTGGGAGGGCCGGGGATAAACATTCAGTACTTC. The chain couples TRBV2 to TRBJ2-4; TRBD2 matches at 7 bases. This CDR3 is built from 15 residues. J was trimmed by 6 bases and V by 6 bases; bases with no gene match: 11. CDR1 is SNHLY and CDR2 is FYNNEI in the germline V gene.